The rows below give T cell receptor beta chains drawn from one sample of a study of cytomegalovirus exposure and HLA in healthy donors. Profiled with immunoSEQ multiplex PCR; TCRdb holds only in-frame clones, not every one. This table holds about 150,000 clones, roughly 77% found once. Sample: PBMCs. The source of these receptors is a human donor in good health. The CDR3 runs from the conserved cysteine through the conserved F or W.

V gene: TRBV28; J gene: TRBJ1-2; CDR3 length: 10; CDR3 protein: CASGYGGYTF
V gene: TRBV7-3; J gene: TRBJ2-2; CDR3 length: 15; CDR3 protein: CASSPQNRNTGELFF
V gene: TRBV28; J gene: TRBJ1-1; CDR3 length: 13; CDR3 protein: CASSSGANTEAFF
V gene: TRBV29-1; J gene: TRBJ2-1; CDR3 length: 14; CDR3 protein: CSGTSGSGYNEQFF
V gene: TRBV7-2; J gene: TRBJ2-1; CDR3 length: 15; CDR3 protein: CASSLGTGGRNEQFF
V gene: TRBV5-6; J gene: TRBJ1-1; CDR3 length: 13; CDR3 protein: CASSFDRNTEAFF
V gene: TRBV6-5; J gene: TRBJ1-1; CDR3 length: 14; CDR3 protein: CASRRGQGVSEAFF
V gene: TRBV6-5; J gene: TRBJ2-7; CDR3 length: 12; CDR3 protein: CASSRGSYEQYF
V gene: TRBV7-3; J gene: TRBJ2-3; CDR3 length: 14; CDR3 protein: CASSLVDSTDTQYF
V gene: TRBV7-9; J gene: TRBJ2-5; CDR3 length: 16; CDR3 protein: CASSLVPGGQRETQYF
V gene: TRBV28; J gene: TRBJ2-3; CDR3 length: 14; CDR3 protein: CASSFRLVTDTQYF
V gene: TRBV5-6; J gene: TRBJ2-2; CDR3 length: 15; CDR3 protein: CASSTGQGATGELFF
V gene: TRBV7-2; J gene: TRBJ1-2; CDR3 length: 11; CDR3 protein: CASSPTYGYTF
V gene: TRBV7-9; J gene: TRBJ1-2; CDR3 length: 14; CDR3 protein: CASSLVGHLGGYTF
V gene: TRBV6-1; J gene: TRBJ2-1; CDR3 length: 15; CDR3 protein: CASSDRGQVDSEQFF
V gene: TRBV9; J gene: TRBJ2-2; CDR3 length: 22; CDR3 protein: CASSVVPQTAGGPWMNTGELFF
V gene: TRBV11-2; J gene: TRBJ2-5; CDR3 length: 16; CDR3 protein: CASSLDQDLAGETQYF
V gene: TRBV5-4; J gene: TRBJ2-7; CDR3 length: 15; CDR3 protein: CASSGGLAGNYEQYF
V gene: TRBV28; J gene: TRBJ1-2; CDR3 length: 14; CDR3 protein: CASSLWDNTYGYTF
V gene: TRBV5-8; J gene: TRBJ2-5; CDR3 length: 15; CDR3 protein: CASSPRFVTEETQYF
V gene: TRBV5-1; J gene: TRBJ2-5; CDR3 length: 17; CDR3 protein: CASSSDPTGGAVETQYF
V gene: TRBV4-2; J gene: TRBJ1-6; CDR3 length: 16; CDR3 protein: CASSQDMSGLGSPLHF
V gene: TRBV7-2; J gene: TRBJ1-5; CDR3 length: 14; CDR3 protein: CASSLKTGVEPQHF
V gene: TRBV18; J gene: TRBJ1-5; CDR3 length: 15; CDR3 protein: CASSPPGGVGEPQHF
V gene: TRBV19; J gene: TRBJ2-1; CDR3 length: 15; CDR3 protein: CASSIQSSSYNEQFF
V gene: TRBV30; J gene: TRBJ1-5; CDR3 length: 13; CDR3 protein: CAWSWAVGQPQHF
V gene: TRBV2; J gene: TRBJ2-1; CDR3 length: 16; CDR3 protein: CASRNTGTGGANEQFF
V gene: TRBV9; J gene: TRBJ2-3; CDR3 length: 23; CDR3 protein: CASSPRPRIFDGGRALSADTQYF
V gene: TRBV19; J gene: TRBJ1-1; CDR3 length: 13; CDR3 protein: CASMRTENTEAFF
V gene: TRBV9; J gene: TRBJ2-3; CDR3 length: 15; CDR3 protein: CASSPGTVNTDTQYF
V gene: TRBV9; J gene: TRBJ2-1; CDR3 length: 12; CDR3 protein: CASSSGGHEQFF
V gene: TRBV6-5; J gene: TRBJ2-3; CDR3 length: 15; CDR3 protein: CASRASGADTDTQYF
V gene: TRBV5-1; J gene: TRBJ2-5; CDR3 length: 19; CDR3 protein: CASSSASSGQAPLQETQYF